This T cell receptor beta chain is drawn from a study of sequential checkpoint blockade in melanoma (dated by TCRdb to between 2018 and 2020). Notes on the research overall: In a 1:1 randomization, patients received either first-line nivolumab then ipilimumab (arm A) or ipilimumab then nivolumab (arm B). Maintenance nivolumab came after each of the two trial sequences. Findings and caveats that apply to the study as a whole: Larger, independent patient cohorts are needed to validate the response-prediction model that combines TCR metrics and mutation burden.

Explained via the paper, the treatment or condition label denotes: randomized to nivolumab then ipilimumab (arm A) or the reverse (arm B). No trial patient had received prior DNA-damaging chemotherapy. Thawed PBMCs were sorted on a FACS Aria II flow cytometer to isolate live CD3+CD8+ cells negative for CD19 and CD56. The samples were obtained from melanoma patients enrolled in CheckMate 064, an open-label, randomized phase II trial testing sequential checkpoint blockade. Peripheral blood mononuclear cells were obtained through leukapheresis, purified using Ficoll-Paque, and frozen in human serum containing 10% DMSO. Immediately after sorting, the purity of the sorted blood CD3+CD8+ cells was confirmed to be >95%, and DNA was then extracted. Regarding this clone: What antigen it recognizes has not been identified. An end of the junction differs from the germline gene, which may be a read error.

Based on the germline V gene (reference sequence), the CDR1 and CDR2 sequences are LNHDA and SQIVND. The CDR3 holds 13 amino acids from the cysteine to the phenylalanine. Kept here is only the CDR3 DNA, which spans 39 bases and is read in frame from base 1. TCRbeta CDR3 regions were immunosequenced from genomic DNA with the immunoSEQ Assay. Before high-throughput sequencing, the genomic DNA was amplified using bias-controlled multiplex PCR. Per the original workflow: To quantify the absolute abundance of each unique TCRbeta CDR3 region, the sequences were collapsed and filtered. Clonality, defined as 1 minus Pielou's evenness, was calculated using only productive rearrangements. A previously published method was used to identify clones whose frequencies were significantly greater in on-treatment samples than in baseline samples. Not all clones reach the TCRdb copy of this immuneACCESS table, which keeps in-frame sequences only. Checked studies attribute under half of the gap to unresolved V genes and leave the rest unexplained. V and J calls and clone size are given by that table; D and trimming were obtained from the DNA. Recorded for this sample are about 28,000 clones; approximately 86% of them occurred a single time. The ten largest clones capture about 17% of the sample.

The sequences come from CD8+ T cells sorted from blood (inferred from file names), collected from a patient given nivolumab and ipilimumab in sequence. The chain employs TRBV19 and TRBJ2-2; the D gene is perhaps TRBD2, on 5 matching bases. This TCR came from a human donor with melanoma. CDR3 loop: CASSILGNGKLFF. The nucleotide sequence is TGTGCCAGTAGTATTCTGGGTAACGGGAAGCTGTTTTTT.